The rows below give T cell receptor beta chains drawn from one sample of a study of T cell responses to AZD1222 COVID-19 vaccine. Only in-frame clones appear in the TCRdb table, and some are missing; sequencing was by immunoSEQ multiplex PCR. In the table there are roughly 89,000 clones, approximately 87% of which are singletons. Material: peripheral blood, obtained on day 0 of MenACWY control vaccination. Source of these receptors: an adult in good health. Each CDR3 is given with its conserved first and last residue. A D gene is named only where the DNA matches it firmly. The size field is filled for only some rows; it gives once, few, many or a size class.

clone_size,j_call,d_call,v_call,cdr3_aa,cdr3_nt
NA,TRBJ2-5,TRBD2,TRBV4-3,CASSQLVTGTRGQETQYF,TGCGCCAGCAGCCAACTCGTCACCGGGACTAGAGGCCAAGAGACCCAGTACTTC
NA,TRBJ1-1,NA,TRBV27,CASSLRPNRNTEAFF,TGTGCCAGCAGTTTACGGCCCAACCGGAACACTGAAGCTTTCTTT
NA,TRBJ1-2,TRBD1,TRBV28,CASQKQGAGRYTF,TGTGCCAGCCAAAAACAGGGGGCTGGTCGCTACACCTTC
NA,TRBJ2-1,TRBD2,TRBV3-1/TRBV3-2,CASSQGGGRVPDDNEQFF,TGTGCCAGCAGCCAAGGTGGCGGGAGGGTGCCCGACGACAATGAGCAGTTCTTC
NA,TRBJ1-5,TRBD1,TRBV6-5,CASTGAWQPQHF,TGTGCCAGTACAGGGGCTTGGCAGCCCCAGCATTTT
NA,TRBJ2-1,NA,TRBV21-1,CASRKGSGGHYNEQFF,TGTGCCAGCAGAAAGGGGTCGGGAGGCCACTACAATGAGCAGTTCTTC
NA,TRBJ2-7,NA,TRBV30,CAWNRREPYEQYF,TGTGCCTGGAATCGCAGGGAACCCTACGAGCAGTACTTC
NA,TRBJ2-2,NA,TRBV5-4,CASSRGERNTGELFF,TGTGCCAGCAGCCGCGGGGAGCGTAACACCGGGGAGCTGTTTTTT
few,TRBJ1-6,NA,TRBV2,CASSGSQNSPLHF,TGTGCCAGCAGTGGCTCACAAAATTCACCCCTCCACTTT
NA,TRBJ2-7,TRBD1,TRBV4-1,CASSQTGTGLYEQYF,TGCGCCAGCAGCCAAACCGGGACAGGGCTATACGAGCAGTACTTC
NA,TRBJ2-7,TRBD2,TRBV11-2,CASSPGLAGVYEQYF,TGTGCCAGCAGCCCCGGACTAGCGGGGGTCTACGAGCAGTACTTC
NA,TRBJ2-1,TRBD1,TRBV19,CASRTGAVSYNEQFF,TGTGCCAGTAGGACAGGGGCAGTATCCTACAATGAGCAGTTCTTC
NA,TRBJ2-7,NA,TRBV19,CASSSNGGYEQYF,TGTGCCAGTAGTTCCAACGGTGGGTACGAGCAGTACTTC
NA,TRBJ1-2,NA,TRBV10-1,CASSEARNYGYTF,TGCGCCAGCAGTGAGGCAAGAAACTATGGCTACACCTTC
NA,TRBJ2-2,NA,TRBV18,CASSPSQLPNTGELFF,TGTGCCAGCTCACCTTCGCAACTCCCGAACACCGGGGAGCTGTTTTTT
NA,TRBJ1-2,NA,TRBV5-1,CASSLAPTTGDGYTF,TGCGCCAGCAGCTTGGCCCCCACGACAGGCGATGGCTACACCTTC
NA,TRBJ2-7,TRBD2,TRBV6-5,CASSTPSGRREGQYF,TGTGCCAGCAGTACCCCTAGCGGGAGACGGGAAGGGCAGTACTTC
NA,TRBJ2-1,TRBD2,TRBV9,CASSTWTSGHYNEQFF,TGTGCCAGCAGCACCTGGACTAGCGGGCACTACAATGAGCAGTTCTTC
NA,TRBJ2-5,TRBD2,TRBV12-5,CASALLFSGRGETQYF,TGTGCTAGTGCCCTTCTATTCAGCGGGAGGGGGGAGACCCAGTACTTC
NA,TRBJ1-5,NA,TRBV6-2/TRBV6-3,CASSRGDGNQPQHF,TGTGCCAGCAGCCGCGGGGACGGCAATCAGCCCCAGCATTTT
NA,TRBJ1-4,NA,TRBV7-9,CASSPQDSGNEKLFF,TGTGCCAGCAGCCCACAGGACAGCGGGAATGAAAAACTGTTTTTT
NA,TRBJ2-3,NA,TRBV7-3,CASSLGLPGEDTQYF,TGTGCCAGCAGCCTTGGGCTCCCTGGGGAAGATACGCAGTATTTT
NA,TRBJ1-5,NA,TRBV6-5,CASSYEAGNQPQHF,TGTGCCAGCAGTTATGAGGCGGGCAATCAGCCCCAGCATTTT
once,TRBJ1-5,NA,TRBV3-1/TRBV3-2,CASSQDLVGSGAPQHF,TGTGCCAGCAGCCAAGATTTGGTGGGGTCAGGGGCGCCCCAGCATTTT
NA,TRBJ2-1,NA,TRBV7-9,CASSSGQRGNEQFF,TGTGCCAGCAGCTCCGGACAGCGAGGGAATGAGCAGTTCTTC
once,TRBJ2-7,TRBD2,TRBV6-1,CASSDVGGRDEQYF,TGTGCCAGCAGTGATGTCGGGGGGAGGGACGAGCAGTACTTC
NA,TRBJ1-4,NA,TRBV4-2,CASSMGSGANNEKLFF,TGTGCCAGCAGCATGGGGAGCGGGGCCAATAATGAAAAACTGTTTTTT
once,TRBJ2-6,NA,TRBV9,CASSVPPWTSGANVLTF,TGTGCCAGCAGCGTCCCCCCTTGGACCTCTGGGGCCAACGTCCTGACTTTC
NA,TRBJ1-2,TRBD1,TRBV27,CASSPGIGQGILGGYTF,TGTGCCAGCAGTCCTGGTATCGGACAGGGTATCTTGGGTGGCTACACCTTC
NA,TRBJ2-7,NA,TRBV28,CASSLGGRDEQYF,TGTGCCAGCAGTTTAGGTGGCAGGGACGAGCAGTACTTC
NA,TRBJ1-1,NA,TRBV6-5,CASKIQGPATEAFF,TGTGCCAGCAAGATACAGGGACCGGCCACTGAAGCTTTCTTT
once,TRBJ1-1,NA,TRBV18,CASSPPEGKNTEAFF,TGTGCCAGCTCACCACCGGAGGGAAAGAACACTGAAGCTTTCTTT
NA,TRBJ1-1,NA,TRBV5-1,CASSFGGDTEAFF,TGCGCCAGCAGCTTCGGGGGGGACACTGAAGCTTTCTTT
NA,TRBJ2-7,TRBD1,TRBV11-1,CASSPPDLTGGYEQYF,TGTGCCAGCAGCCCGCCCGACCTTACAGGGGGCTACGAGCAGTACTTC
NA,TRBJ1-6,TRBD1,TRBV19,CASRKDRGVTDSPLHF,TGTGCCAGTAGAAAGGACAGGGGAGTTACGGATTCACCCCTCCACTTT
few,TRBJ1-2,NA,TRBV5-1,CASHPGPYGYTF,TGCGCCAGCCATCCTGGGCCTTATGGCTACACCTTC
NA,TRBJ2-3,TRBD2,TRBV19,CASRSVRERRDTQYF,TGTGCCAGTAGATCTGTGCGGGAGCGACGGGATACGCAGTATTTT